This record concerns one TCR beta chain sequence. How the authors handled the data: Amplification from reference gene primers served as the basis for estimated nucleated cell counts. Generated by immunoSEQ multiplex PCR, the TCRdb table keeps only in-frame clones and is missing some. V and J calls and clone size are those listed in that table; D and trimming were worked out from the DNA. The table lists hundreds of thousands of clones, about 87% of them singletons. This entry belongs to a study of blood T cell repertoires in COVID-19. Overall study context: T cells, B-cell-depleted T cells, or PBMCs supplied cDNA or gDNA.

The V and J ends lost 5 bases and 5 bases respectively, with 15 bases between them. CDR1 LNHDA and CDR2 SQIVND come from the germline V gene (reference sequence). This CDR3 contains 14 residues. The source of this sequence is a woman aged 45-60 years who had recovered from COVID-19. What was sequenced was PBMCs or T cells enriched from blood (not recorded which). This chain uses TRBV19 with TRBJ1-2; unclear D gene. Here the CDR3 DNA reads TGTGCCAGTAGTCAGGCCTCTAAGGATTATGGCTACACCTTC. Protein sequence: CASSQASKDYGYTF.